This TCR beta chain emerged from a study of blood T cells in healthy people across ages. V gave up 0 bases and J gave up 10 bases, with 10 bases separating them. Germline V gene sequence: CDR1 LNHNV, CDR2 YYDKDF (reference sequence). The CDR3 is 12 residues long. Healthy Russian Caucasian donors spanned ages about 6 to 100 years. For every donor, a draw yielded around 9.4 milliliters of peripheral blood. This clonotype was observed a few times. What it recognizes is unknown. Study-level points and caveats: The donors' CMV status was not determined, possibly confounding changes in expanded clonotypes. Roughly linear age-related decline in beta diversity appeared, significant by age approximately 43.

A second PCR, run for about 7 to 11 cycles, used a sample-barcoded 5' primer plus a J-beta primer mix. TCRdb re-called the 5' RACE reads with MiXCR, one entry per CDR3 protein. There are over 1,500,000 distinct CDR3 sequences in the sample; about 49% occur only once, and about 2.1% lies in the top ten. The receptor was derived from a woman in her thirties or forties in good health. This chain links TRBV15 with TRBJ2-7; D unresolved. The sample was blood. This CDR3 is CATSRDIGPQYF. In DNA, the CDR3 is TGTGCCACCAGCAGAGATATCGGGCCCCAGTACTTC.